This T cell receptor (beta chain) is drawn from a study of CD8 T cells in Susac syndrome. The CDR3 consists of 14 residues. In germline, CDR1 is GTSNPN, CDR2 SVGIG (reference sequence). Deletions cut 0 bases from V and 0 bases from J, with 6 bases between. RNA, at roughly 0.5 to 1 ug, was reverse transcribed with random hexamers. The TCR beta CDR3 was amplified by immunoSEQ multiplex PCR across 54 Vbeta, 13 Jbeta. TCRdb analysed the immunoSEQ multiplex PCR reads with MiXCR anew, one entry per CDR3 protein. This table has under 200,000 distinct CDR3 sequences, around 95% appearing once. The specimen was CD4+ T cells from PBMCs. The origin of this receptor is a human donor in good health. The genes are TRBV30 and TRBJ1-3, with D hard to call. This chain's CDR3 is CAWSVKGSGNTIYF. The DNA of the CDR3 is TGTGCCTGGAGTGTCAAGGGCTCTGGAAACACCATATATTTT.